This entry lists 6 T cell receptor beta chains sequenced from one sample in a study of shared clonotypes between healthy human individuals. Using immunoSEQ multiplex PCR, the repertoire was profiled, and TCRdb retains in-frame clones only, with some absent. The sample comprises roughly 570,000 clones, 95% to 98% of which are singletons, and 0.3% rests with the top ten. Naive CD8 cells comprised CD45RO-negative, CCR7-positively selected cells, excluding terminally differentiated effector memory CD45RA+ cells. Sequenced input: naive CD8+ T cells sorted from blood. All receptors derive from a man aged 25 to 45 in good health.

This clone was counted once. J is TRBJ2-5 and V is TRBV7-2; the match to TRBD2 covers 8 bases. CDR1 is SGHTA and CDR2 is FQGNSA in the germline V gene. This CDR3 has 15 residues. V shed 3 bases and J 9 bases; nucleotides not matched to a gene: 12. The CDR3 bases are TGTGCCAGCAGCTTCACCGCGGGGGGAGGAAGGGCCCAGTACTTC. Protein product: CASSFTAGGGRAQYF.

The chain uses TRBV6-1 and TRBJ2-5; 9 nucleotides agree with TRBD2. Germline lookup yields CDR1 MNHNS and CDR2 SASEGT. The trim removed 3 bases at V and 5 bases at J, leaving 10 bases unmatched. The CDR3 consists of 16 residues. The CDR3 DNA reads TGTGCCAGCAGTGATACCCTAGCGGGATGGGGTGAGACCCAGTACTTC. Translating gives CASSDTLAGWGETQYF.

The chain combines TRBV15 with TRBJ2-1; the match to TRBD1 covers 9 bases. The CDR3 contains 13 residues. The germline V gene encodes CDR1 LNHNV and CDR2 YYDKDF (reference sequence). Trimming removed 2 bases from V and 10 bases from J; junction bases left unmatched: 3. The CDR3 loop reads CATSRPTGGEQFF. The CDR3 DNA follows: TGTGCCACCAGCAGACCCACAGGGGGCGAGCAGTTCTTC.

The chain carries TRBV6-6 and TRBJ2-7; 9 bases are a match to TRBD1. Trimming took 2 bases from V and 5 from J; bases not matched to a gene: 10. Germline CDR1 MNHNY, CDR2 SVGAGI (reference sequence). The CDR3 runs to 16 residues. In DNA, the CDR3 is TGTGCCAGCAGTTACCCATCCGGGACAGGGATCCACGAGCAGTACTTC. Encoded protein: CASSYPSGTGIHEQYF.

The chain uses TRBV21-1 and TRBJ2-7. TRBV21-1 is a recognized pseudogene. The CDR3 sequence is 18 residues long. The CDR3 sequence: CASSKPYRSEISSYEQYF. CDR3 coding DNA: TGTGCCAGCAGCAAACCGTATCGGTCGGAAATCAGCTCCTACGAGCAGTACTTC.

CDR3: CASSDLRPHGYTF. The CDR3 DNA is TGTGCCAGCAGCGACTTACGTCCCCATGGCTACACCTTC. The chain employs TRBV9 and TRBJ1-2; D not certain. The germline gives CDR1 SGDLS, CDR2 YYNGEE. The V end was cut by 3 bases, the J end by 6 bases, with 12 bases between. The CDR3 covers 13 residues.